One sample yielded the 26 T cell receptor beta chains listed below, sequenced in a study of blood T cell repertoires in COVID-19. Measured with immunoSEQ multiplex PCR; TCRdb has only the in-frame clones, and not every one. The sample carries 150,000 to 200,000 clones, roughly nine tenths recorded once. Sequencing was carried out using peripheral blood. All receptors come from a man aged 55-75 years with active or convalescent COVID-19.

This clone was seen once. This chain uses TRBV6-5 with TRBJ2-1; no definite D call. The CDR3 consists of 11 residues. Germline V CDR1 and CDR2: MNHEY, SVGAGI. Trimming removed 2 bases from V and 7 bases from J, with 3 bases in between. In DNA, the CDR3 is TGTGCCAGCAGTTACCGTAATGAGCAGTTCTTC. Translating gives CASSYRNEQFF.

The rearrangement joins TRBV7-9 to TRBJ2-2; 8 bases agree with TRBD1. Germline V CDR1 and CDR2: SEHNR, FQNEAQ (reference sequence). V was pared by 3 bases and J by 3 bases, with 0 bases of the junction left unmatched. CDR3 size: 14 residues. The CDR3 bases are TGTGCCAGCAGCTTGACAGGGGACACCGGGGAGCTGTTTTTT. Encoded protein: CASSLTGDTGELFF.

Of note for this clone: The junction does not match germline at one end; this may be a read error. The rearrangement joins TRBV6-6 to TRBJ2-1, with D possibly matching TRBD1 (6 bases). CDR3 size: 14 residues. Per the germline V gene, CDR1 is MNHNY and CDR2 is SVGAGI (reference sequence). CDR3 nucleotides: TGTGCCAGCACAAGACAGGTTACCTACACTGAGCAGTTCTTC. Its translation is CASTRQVTYTEQFF.

This clone is a singleton in its sample. V and J are TRBV6-5 and TRBJ1-4; TRBD1 matches 9 bases. The V gene end was trimmed by 0 bases and the J gene end by 7 bases; junction bases not matched to a gene: 6. The CDR3 extends over 16 amino acids. Germline V gives CDR1 MNHEY, CDR2 SVGAGI. The CDR3 loop reads CASSYSPGQGGEKLFF. CDR3 sequence (DNA): TGTGCCAGCAGTTACTCACCGGGACAGGGAGGTGAAAAACTGTTTTTT.

In its sample, this clone was seen a few times. This chain links TRBV6-1 with TRBJ2-1; 10 positions match TRBD1. This CDR3 contains 16 residues. Trimming took 3 bases from V and 7 from J; bases not matched to a gene: 9. From germline, CDR1 is MNHNS and CDR2 SASEGT. In DNA form, the CDR3 reads TGTGCCAGCAGTGAGTCCTCGGGACAGGGGAAAAATGAGCAGTTCTTC. Translation gives CASSESSGQGKNEQFF.

The V and J genes are TRBV24-1 and TRBJ2-1, with 7 bases fitting TRBD1. The CDR3 has 14 amino acids. Germline V gene lookup returns CDR1 KGHDR and CDR2 SFDVKD. J was trimmed by 6 bases and V by 3 bases; bases with no gene match: 4. The DNA of the CDR3 is TGTGCCACCAGTGATACCCGGGACAGCAATGAGCAGTTCTTC. Translating it yields CATSDTRDSNEQFF.

In its sample, this clone was seen once. The chain couples TRBV20-1 to TRBJ2-3; 11 bases agree with TRBD2. The ends lost 3 bases at V and 5 bases at J; junction bases unmatched: 7. There are 15 residues in the CDR3. From germline, CDR1 is DFQATT and CDR2 SNEGSKA (reference sequence). In DNA form, the CDR3 reads TGCAGTGCTAGTGATGCCGGGACTAGCGGAGATACGCAGTATTTT. This codes for CSASDAGTSGDTQYF.

CDR3 coding DNA: TGTGCCAGCTCACCAAGTCAAGGGGGCAGCGGAAACACCATATATTTT. This gives the protein CASSPSQGGSGNTIYF. V usage is TRBV18 and J usage is TRBJ1-3, with 7 bases that match TRBD1. Losses at the gene ends were 2 bases for V and 4 bases for J; bases not matched to a gene: 8. The CDR3 contains 16 residues. Germline V gene sequence: CDR1 KGHSH, CDR2 LQKENI.

The CDR3 here is CATSRQDRLYEQYF. CDR3 in DNA: TGTGCCACCTCCCGACAGGACCGACTCTACGAGCAGTACTTC. The gene calls are TRBV6-5 and TRBJ2-7, with D perhaps matching TRBD1 (6 bases). This CDR3 has 14 amino acids. Germline-derived CDR1 and CDR2 are MNHEY and SVGAGI. V lost 10 bases to trimming and J lost 3 bases, with 19 bases between them.

This rearrangement joins TRBV7-8 to TRBJ2-2; 8 nucleotides align to TRBD1. The CDR3 length is 15 residues. The V and J ends lost 5 bases and 7 bases, in that order; junction bases with no gene match: 9. CDR1 and CDR2 (germline): SGHVS, FQNEAQ. CDR3 amino acids: CASSNRQGIDGELFF. CDR3 DNA: TGTGCCAGCAGCAATAGACAGGGGATCGACGGGGAGCTGTTTTTT.

This clone came up a few times. A junction boundary mismatches the germline segment, possibly from a read error. The chain recombines TRBV18 with TRBJ2-7; 9 bases align to TRBD1. CDR3 length: 13 residues. The V gene's germline CDR1 is KGHSH and CDR2 LQKENI. As DNA, the CDR3 is TGTGCCAGCTCAGGTATCACAGGGGGCGATAACCACTTC. Amino acids: CASSGITGGDNHF.

This sequence joins TRBV10-3 and TRBJ1-4; D gene ambiguous. In germline, CDR1 is ENHRY, CDR2 SYGVKD. The V end was cut by 8 bases, the J end by 10 bases, with 11 bases between. CDR3 size: 11 residues. In DNA form, the CDR3 reads TGTGCCATCGGCGGGGTTGGAAAACTGTTTTTT. It is translated as CAIGGVGKLFF.

The chain employs TRBV11-2 and TRBJ2-7; D remains ambiguous. The CDR3 loop spans 12 amino acids. CDR1 is SGHAT and CDR2 is FQNNGV in the germline V gene. The V end lost 6 bases, the J end lost 2 bases, and 8 bases lay between the germline ends. For the CDR3, the DNA is TGTGCCAGCAGTGGCGGTACCTACGAGCAGTACTTC. Translating it yields CASSGGTYEQYF.

This clone was recorded once. The chain joins TRBV6-5 to TRBJ2-5; D is unclear. CDR1 and CDR2 from the germline V gene are MNHEY and SVGAGI. V shed 0 bases and J shed 4 bases, with 15 bases lying between them. CDR3 length equals 16 residues. The CDR3 here is CASSYSISRVPETQYF. Here the CDR3 DNA reads TGTGCCAGCAGTTACTCGATTAGTCGAGTCCCAGAGACCCAGTACTTC.

The chain couples TRBV2 to TRBJ2-1; TRBD2 is a possible D gene (6 bases). V lost 2 bases and J lost 9, with 17 bases in between. The CDR3 is 15 amino acids. Per the germline V gene, CDR1 is SNHLY and CDR2 is FYNNEI. CDR3 sequence: CASSESLRRGGEQFF. In DNA form, the CDR3 reads TGTGCCAGCAGTGAAAGTCTTAGGCGGGGAGGTGAGCAGTTCTTC.

The DNA of the CDR3 is TGCGCCAGCAGCTTGTCGACAGGGATGCCAGATACGCAGTATTTT. Translating gives CASSLSTGMPDTQYF. The chain links TRBV5-1 to TRBJ2-3; TRBD1 matches at 7 bases. Germline V lookup: CDR1 SGHRS, CDR2 YFSETQ. V shed 1 base and J 4 bases; nucleotides not matched to a gene: 6. The CDR3 consists of 15 residues.

The chain is built from TRBV7-9 and TRBJ1-5; 10 bases line up with TRBD1. V was clipped by 1 base and J by 4 bases; unmatched bases: 4. CDR3 size: 16 residues. CDR1 and CDR2 from the germline V gene are SEHNR and FQNEAQ (reference sequence). CDR3 region: CASSLVGQGYNQPQHF. The CDR3 region has the DNA TGTGCCAGCAGCTTAGTGGGACAGGGGTATAATCAGCCCCAGCATTTT.

J is TRBJ2-3 and V is TRBV5-4, with 14 bases fitting TRBD2. Looked up from germline, CDR1 is SGHNT and CDR2 is YYREEE (reference sequence). This CDR3 comprises 18 residues. Losses at the gene ends were 4 bases for V and 3 bases for J; bases not matched to a gene: 10. In nucleotides, the CDR3 is TGTGCCAGCAGCACCGGGACTAGCGGGGGCCTGGGGACAGATACGCAGTATTTT. Protein product: CASSTGTSGGLGTDTQYF.

CDR3 nucleotide sequence: TGTGCCAGCGGCGCTAGCGGCACAGATACGCAGTATTTT. Residues: CASGASGTDTQYF. The rearrangement joins TRBV12-3 or TRBV12-4 to TRBJ2-3; weak D call: TRBD2 (6 bases). The CDR3 length is 13 residues. Trimming pared 8 bases from V and 1 base from J, leaving 10 bases between.

The rearrangement links TRBV7-8 to TRBJ2-1; TRBD1 matches 7 bases. Trimming at V came to 1 base and at J to 3 bases, leaving 6 bases not matched to a gene. The CDR3 extends over 16 amino acids. Germline CDR1 SGHVS, CDR2 FQNEAQ. The CDR3 bases are TGTGCCAGCAGCTTAGTTGGGACAGCGTTCTACAATGAGCAGTTCTTC. Translated, it gives CASSLVGTAFYNEQFF. The whole variable domain, remainder taken from reference TRBV7-8 and TRBJ2-1, is GAGVSQSPRYKVAKRGQDVALRCDPISGHVSLFWYQQALGQGPEFLTYFQNEAQLDKSGLPSDRFFAERPEGSVSTLKIQRTQQEDSAVYLCASSLVGTAFYNEQFFGPGTRLTVL.

CDR3 nucleotides: TGTGCCAGCAGCTTAGAACGGAGCGGGGGAATCTACAATGAGCAGTTCTTC. It specifies CASSLERSGGIYNEQFF. The genes are TRBV11-3 and TRBJ2-1; 8 bases are a match to TRBD2. The length of the CDR3 is 17 residues. Germline V gives CDR1 SGHNT, CDR2 YENEEA. V lost 0 bases, J lost 3 bases, and 7 bases stayed unmatched.

This clone was counted once. This chain connects TRBV10-3 to TRBJ2-3, with 8 bases fitting TRBD2. The CDR3 is 14 amino acids. V lost 6 bases and J lost 1; bases outside the gene matches: 3. Germline V CDR1 and CDR2: ENHRY, SYGVKD. Written as DNA, the CDR3 is TGTGCCATCAGCACTAGCGGCGGCACAGATACGCAGTATTTT. Encoded protein: CAISTSGGTDTQYF.

The chain uses TRBV4-1 and TRBJ2-3; 16 bases are a match to TRBD2. V trimming: 0 bases; J trimming: 2 bases; junction bases outside the gene matches: 8. Germline lookup yields CDR1 MGHRA and CDR2 YSYEKL. The CDR3 is made up of 20 amino acids. The CDR3 sequence: CASSQDRGTSGRAPTDTQYF. CDR3 sequence (DNA): TGCGCCAGCAGCCAAGATCGGGGGACTAGCGGGAGGGCCCCCACAGATACGCAGTATTTT.

The genes are TRBV3-1 (or the pseudogene TRBV3-2) and TRBJ1-3; D uncertain. V was pared by 2 bases and J by 4 bases, with 12 bases between. Germline loops: CDR1 LGHDT, CDR2 YNNKEL (reference sequence). This CDR3 spans 15 amino acids. The CDR3 loop reads CASSQYNSIGNTIYF. Here the CDR3 DNA reads TGTGCCAGCAGCCAATATAACTCAATAGGAAACACCATATATTTT.

The chain employs TRBV5-4 and TRBJ1-1; D unclear. Germline values: CDR1 SGHNT, CDR2 YYREEE (reference sequence). The CDR3 contains 17 residues. The V and J ends lost 4 bases and 1 base respectively, with 20 bases between them. The CDR3 sequence: CASSAGVRYGRNTEAFF. For the CDR3, the DNA is TGTGCCAGCAGCGCTGGCGTCCGATATGGGAGGAACACTGAAGCTTTCTTT.

The chain recombines TRBV5-4 with TRBJ1-6; D possibly corresponds to TRBD1 (5 bases). CDR3 length equals 15 residues. The germline V gene has CDR1 SGHNT and CDR2 YYREEE (reference sequence). The V end was cut by 2 bases, the J end by 8 bases, with 14 bases between. The CDR3 region has the DNA TGTGCCAGCAGCTTAGGGCAGGGAGGGGATTCACCCCTCCACTTT. Amino acid sequence: CASSLGQGGDSPLHF.